Listed below are T cell receptor beta chains from one sample, sequenced in a study of CD8+ T cells in alopecia areata. Clones were sequenced by immunoSEQ multiplex PCR, and TCRdb holds only the in-frame ones, with some missing. The table records about 42,000 clones, just over 65% of them present only once. Here the sequenced sample was CD8+ T cells sorted from blood, taken at week 4, from a patient treated with tofacitinib. Every receptor here comes from a human donor with alopecia areata. Both conserved end residues are part of each CDR3. A D gene is named only where the DNA matches it firmly. Rows give clone size only sometimes, using once, few, many, or a class for an expanded clone.

>.|once|TRBV5-7|TRBJ2-4
CASSFFPGGAAKNIQYF
TGTGCCAGCAGCTTCTTTCCTGGGGGGGCGGCCAAAAACATTCAGTACTTC
>TRBD2|.|TRBV27|TRBJ2-1
CASGTSSSYNEQFF
TGTGCCAGCGGGACTAGTAGCTCCTACAATGAGCAGTTCTTC
>.|once|TRBV30|TRBJ1-6
CAWTGKDRSPLHF
TGTGCCTGGACCGGGAAGGATCGTTCACCCCTCCACTTT
>.|.|TRBV9|TRBJ2-5
CASSVLGTPMETQYF
TGTGCCAGCAGCGTTTTGGGTACGCCCATGGAGACCCAGTACTTC
>.|.|TRBV30|TRBJ1-5
CAWNQEEYLPQHF
TGTGCCTGGAACCAAGAGGAATATCTGCCCCAGCATTTT
>.|.|TRBV4-3|TRBJ1-1
CASSQDVVNTEAFF
TGCGCCAGCAGCCAAGATGTCGTGAACACTGAAGCTTTCTTT
>TRBD2|.|TRBV5-6|TRBJ2-1
CASSLLTSGGAEQFF
TGTGCCAGCAGCTTGCTGACTAGCGGGGGGGCCGAGCAGTTCTTC
>TRBD2|many|TRBV6-6|TRBJ2-3
CASSRTSGGSDTQYF
TGTGCCAGCAGTCGGACTAGCGGGGGGTCTGATACGCAGTATTTT
>.|.|TRBV29-1|TRBJ2-7
CSVRLGEQYF
TGCAGCGTGCGATTGGGGGAGCAGTACTTC
>.|.|TRBV4-3|TRBJ2-3
CASSQDPGTRTHTDTQYF
TGCGCCAGCAGCCAAGACCCGGGTACGAGGACACACACGGATACGCAGTATTTT
>.|.|TRBV27|TRBJ1-4
CASSLRGAAEKLFF
TGTGCCAGCAGTTTAAGAGGGGCGGCTGAAAAACTGTTTTTT
>.|.|TRBV30|TRBJ2-7
CAWSDRGYEQYF
TGTGCCTGGAGTGACCGGGGCTACGAGCAGTACTTC
>TRBD1|few|TRBV5-6|TRBJ1-1
CASSPGGTEAFF
TGTGCCAGCAGCCCAGGGGGCACTGAAGCTTTCTTT
>.|.|TRBV6-1|TRBJ1-5
CASSRGRAQPQHF
TGTGCCAGCAGTAGGGGCAGGGCGCAGCCCCAGCATTTT
>.|.|TRBV5-4|TRBJ2-3
CASSFAEGTDTQYF
TGTGCCAGCAGTTTCGCGGAGGGGACAGATACGCAGTATTTT
>.|few|TRBV19|TRBJ1-2
CASSRGGYTF
TGTGCCAGTAGTAGAGGCGGCTACACCTTC
>TRBD1|.|TRBV4-3|TRBJ2-3
CASSQGRDRARTDTQYF
TGCGCCAGCAGCCAAGGGAGGGACAGGGCGAGGACAGATACGCAGTATTTT
>.|.|TRBV29-1|TRBJ1-1
CSVEFGEAFF
TGCAGCGTTGAATTCGGTGAAGCTTTCTTT
>.|.|TRBV29-1|TRBJ1-1
CSVGTANTEAFF
TGCAGCGTGGGGACGGCGAACACTGAAGCTTTCTTT
>TRBD1|few|TRBV29-1|TRBJ2-3
CSVLGGRGQTDTQYF
TGCAGCGTTTTAGGGGGCAGGGGACAAACGGATACGCAGTATTTT
>.|.|TRBV7-9|TRBJ2-7
CASSLKYEQYF
TGTGCCAGCAGCCTCAAGTACGAGCAGTACTTC
>.|.|TRBV19|TRBJ2-2
CASSIVPGRTGELFF
TGTGCCAGTAGTATAGTTCCAGGGCGTACCGGGGAGCTGTTTTTT
>TRBD1|.|TRBV29-1|TRBJ2-7
CSVEGGQGSYEQYF
TGCAGCGTTGAGGGTGGACAGGGGAGCTACGAGCAGTACTTC
>.|.|TRBV13|TRBJ1-5
CASSRGGDSNQPQHF
TGTGCCAGCAGCCGGGGAGGGGATAGCAATCAGCCCCAGCATTTT
>.|.|TRBV30|TRBJ2-7
CAWSWGDYEQYF
TGTGCCTGGAGTTGGGGGGACTACGAGCAGTACTTC
>.|.|TRBV4-3|TRBJ1-4
CASSQDRQPNEKLFF
TGCGCCAGCAGCCAAGATCGCCAGCCTAATGAAAAACTGTTTTTT
>.|.|TRBV7-2|TRBJ1-5
CASSPHSNQPQHF
TGTGCCAGCAGCCCCCATAGCAATCAGCCCCAGCATTTT
>.|few|TRBV29-1|TRBJ1-2
CSVEDPEANYGYTF
TGCAGCGTTGAAGATCCGGAGGCGAACTATGGCTACACCTTC
>.|.|TRBV30|TRBJ2-3
CAWSHGGGTDTQYF
TGTGCCTGGAGTCATGGGGGCGGCACAGATACGCAGTATTTT
>TRBD1|.|TRBV29-1|TRBJ2-7
CSVGNRDRGIYEQYF
TGCAGCGTTGGGAACCGGGACAGGGGAATCTACGAGCAGTACTTC
>.|few|TRBV29-1|TRBJ2-7
CSVLWGAYEQYF
TGCAGCGTCCTATGGGGGGCCTACGAGCAGTACTTC
>.|.|TRBV7-9|TRBJ2-1
CASSLTDVAPNEQFF
TGTGCCAGCAGCTTAACGGATGTAGCACCCAATGAGCAGTTCTTC
>.|few|TRBV29-1|TRBJ1-2
CSVDRNLYGYTF
TGCAGCGTTGACAGGAACCTCTATGGCTACACCTTC
>.|.|TRBV29-1|TRBJ1-1
CSVLGLAEAFF
TGCAGCGTTCTGGGGCTGGCTGAAGCTTTCTTT